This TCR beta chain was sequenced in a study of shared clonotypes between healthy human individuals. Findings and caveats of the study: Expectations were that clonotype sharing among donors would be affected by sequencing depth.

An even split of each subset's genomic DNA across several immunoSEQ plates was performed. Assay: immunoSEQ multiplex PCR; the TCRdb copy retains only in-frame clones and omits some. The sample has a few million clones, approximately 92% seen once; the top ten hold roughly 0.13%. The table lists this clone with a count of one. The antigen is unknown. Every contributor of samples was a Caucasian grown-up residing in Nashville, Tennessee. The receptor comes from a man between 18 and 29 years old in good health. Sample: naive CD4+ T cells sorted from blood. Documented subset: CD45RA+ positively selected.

DNA for the CDR3: TGTGCCAGTAGTATGGGTTCTGGGAATTCACCCCTCCACTTT. Amino acids: CASSMGSGNSPLHF. This chain connects TRBV19 to TRBJ1-6; the D is unclear. The CDR3 sequence is 14 residues long. Trimming cost V 3 bases and J 7 bases, with 10 bases left between them. Germline assignment: CDR1 LNHDA and CDR2 SQIVND (reference sequence).